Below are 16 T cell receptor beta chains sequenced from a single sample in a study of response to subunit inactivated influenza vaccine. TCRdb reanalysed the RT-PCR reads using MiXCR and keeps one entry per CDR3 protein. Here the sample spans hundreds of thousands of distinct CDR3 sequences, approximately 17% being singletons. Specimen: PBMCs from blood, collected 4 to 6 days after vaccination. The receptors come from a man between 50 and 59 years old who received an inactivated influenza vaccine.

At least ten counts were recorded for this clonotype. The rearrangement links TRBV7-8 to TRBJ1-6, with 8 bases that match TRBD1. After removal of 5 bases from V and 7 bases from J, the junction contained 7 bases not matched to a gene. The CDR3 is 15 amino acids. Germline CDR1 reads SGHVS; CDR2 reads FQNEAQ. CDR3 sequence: CASSLPGGRNSPLHF. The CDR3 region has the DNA TGTGCCAGCAGCCTACCAGGGGGCCGGAATTCACCCCTCCACTTT.

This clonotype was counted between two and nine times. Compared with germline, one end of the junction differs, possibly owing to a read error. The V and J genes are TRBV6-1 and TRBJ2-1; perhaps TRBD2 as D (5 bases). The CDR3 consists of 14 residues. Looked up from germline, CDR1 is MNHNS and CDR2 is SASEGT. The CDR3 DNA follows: TGTGCCAGCGGTGATTTAACGGGAAACAATGAGCAGTTCTTC. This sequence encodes CASGDLTGNNEQFF.

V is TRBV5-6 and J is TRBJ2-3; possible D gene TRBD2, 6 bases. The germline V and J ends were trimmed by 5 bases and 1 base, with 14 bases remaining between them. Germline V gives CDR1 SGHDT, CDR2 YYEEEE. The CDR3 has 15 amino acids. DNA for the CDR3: TGTGCCAGCAGTCGAGGACGGAGGGGCACAGATACGCAGTATTTT. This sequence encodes CASSRGRRGTDTQYF. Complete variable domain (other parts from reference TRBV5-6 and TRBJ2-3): DAGVTQSPTHLIKTRGQQVTLRCSPKSGHDTVSWYQQALGQGPQFIFQYYEEEERQRGNFPDRFSGHQFPNYSSELNVNALLLGDSALYLCASSRGRRGTDTQYFGPGTRLTVL.

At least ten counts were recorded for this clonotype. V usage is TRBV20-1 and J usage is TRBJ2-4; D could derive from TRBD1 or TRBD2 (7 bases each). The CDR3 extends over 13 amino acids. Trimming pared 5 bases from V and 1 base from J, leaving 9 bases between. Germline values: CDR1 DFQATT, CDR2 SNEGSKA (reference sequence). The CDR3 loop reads CSAQGGAKNIQYF. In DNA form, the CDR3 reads TGCAGTGCTCAGGGGGGGGCCAAAAACATTCAGTACTTC.

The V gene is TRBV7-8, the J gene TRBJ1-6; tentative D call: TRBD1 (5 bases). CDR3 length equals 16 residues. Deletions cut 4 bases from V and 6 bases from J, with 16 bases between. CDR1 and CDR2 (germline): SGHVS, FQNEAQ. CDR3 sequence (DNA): TGTGCCAGCAGCTCGAAGGAGGCAGGGTCTAATTCACCCCTCCACTTT. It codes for CASSSKEAGSNSPLHF.

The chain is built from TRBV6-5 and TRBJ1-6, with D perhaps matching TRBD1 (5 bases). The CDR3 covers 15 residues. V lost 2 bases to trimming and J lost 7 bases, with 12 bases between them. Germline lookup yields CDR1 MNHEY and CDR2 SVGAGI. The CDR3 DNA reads TGTGCCAGCAGTTACGGGACGGGAAAAAATTCACCCCTCCACTTT. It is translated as CASSYGTGKNSPLHF.

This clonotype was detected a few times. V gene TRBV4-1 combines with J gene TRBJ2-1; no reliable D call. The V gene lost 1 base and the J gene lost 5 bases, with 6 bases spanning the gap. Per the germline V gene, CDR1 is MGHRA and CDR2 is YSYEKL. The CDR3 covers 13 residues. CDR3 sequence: CASSQGRNNEQFF. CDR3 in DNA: TGCGCCAGCAGCCAAGGCCGGAACAATGAGCAGTTCTTC.

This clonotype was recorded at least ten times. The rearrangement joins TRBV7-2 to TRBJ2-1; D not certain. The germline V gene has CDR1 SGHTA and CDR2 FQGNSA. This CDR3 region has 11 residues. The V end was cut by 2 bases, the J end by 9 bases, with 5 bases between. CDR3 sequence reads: CASSLKSEQFF. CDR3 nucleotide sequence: TGTGCCAGCAGCTTAAAGAGTGAGCAGTTCTTC.

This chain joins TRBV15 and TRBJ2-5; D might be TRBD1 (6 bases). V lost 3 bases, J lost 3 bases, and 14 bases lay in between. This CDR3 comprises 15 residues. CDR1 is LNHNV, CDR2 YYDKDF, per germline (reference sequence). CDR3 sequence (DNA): TGTGCCACCAGCAGGCCCGGACAGCCCGAAGAGACCCAGTACTTC. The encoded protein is CATSRPGQPEETQYF.

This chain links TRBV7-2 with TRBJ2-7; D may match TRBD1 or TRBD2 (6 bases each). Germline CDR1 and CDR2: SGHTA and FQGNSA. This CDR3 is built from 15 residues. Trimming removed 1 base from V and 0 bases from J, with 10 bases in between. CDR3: CASSLEGGGSYEQYF. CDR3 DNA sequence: TGTGCCAGCAGCTTAGAGGGGGGCGGCTCCTACGAGCAGTACTTC.

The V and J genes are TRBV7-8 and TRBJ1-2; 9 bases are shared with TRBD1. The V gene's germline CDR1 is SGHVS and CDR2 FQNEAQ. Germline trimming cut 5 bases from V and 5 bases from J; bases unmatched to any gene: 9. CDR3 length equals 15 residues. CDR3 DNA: TGTGCCAGCAGCCAAGGGACAGGGAATGTTTATGGCTACACCTTC. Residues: CASSQGTGNVYGYTF.

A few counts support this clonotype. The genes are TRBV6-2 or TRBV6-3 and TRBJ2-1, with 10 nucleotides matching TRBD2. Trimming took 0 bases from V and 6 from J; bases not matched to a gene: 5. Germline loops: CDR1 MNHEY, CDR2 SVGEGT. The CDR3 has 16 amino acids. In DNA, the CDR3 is TGTGCCAGCAGTTACTCGAGCGGGAGGGCCGCCAATGAGCAGTTCTTC. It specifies CASSYSSGRAANEQFF.

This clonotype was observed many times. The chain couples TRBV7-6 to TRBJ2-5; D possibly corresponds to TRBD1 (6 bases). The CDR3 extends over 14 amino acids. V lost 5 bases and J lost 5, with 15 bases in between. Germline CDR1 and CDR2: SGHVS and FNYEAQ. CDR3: CASSPGQSKETQYF. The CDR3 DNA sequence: TGTGCCAGCAGCCCAGGACAGTCGAAGGAGACCCAGTACTTC. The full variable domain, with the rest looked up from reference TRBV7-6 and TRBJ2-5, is GAGVSQSPRYKVTKRGQDVALRCDPISGHVSLYWYRQALGQGPEFLTYFNYEAQQDKSGLPNDRFSAERPEGSISTLTIQRTEQRDSAMYRCASSPGQSKETQYFGPGTRLLVL.

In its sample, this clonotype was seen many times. The CDR3 reads CASSSTVLSTDTQYF. The CDR3 region has the DNA TGTGCCAGCAGCTCCACGGTGCTTAGCACAGATACGCAGTATTTT. The chain links TRBV7-9 to TRBJ2-3; D ambiguous. Germline V CDR1 and CDR2: SEHNR, FQNEAQ (reference sequence). V lost 4 bases and J lost 0, with 11 bases in between. The CDR3 spans 15 residues.

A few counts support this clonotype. The CDR3: CSARWLADTDTQYF. The CDR3 DNA sequence: TGCAGTGCCAGGTGGCTAGCTGACACAGATACGCAGTATTTT. The rearrangement links TRBV20-1 to TRBJ2-3; D perhaps matches TRBD2 (5 bases). The CDR3 runs 14 residues. The V end lost 6 bases, the J end lost 2 bases, and 15 bases lay between the germline ends. Germline CDR1 reads DFQATT; CDR2 reads SNEGSKA (reference sequence).

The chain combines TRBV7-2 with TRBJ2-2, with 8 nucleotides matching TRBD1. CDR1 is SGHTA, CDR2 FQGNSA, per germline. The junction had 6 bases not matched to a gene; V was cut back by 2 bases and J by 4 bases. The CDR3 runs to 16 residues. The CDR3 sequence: CASSLTPRGLTGELFF. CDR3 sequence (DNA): TGTGCCAGCAGCTTAACACCCAGGGGGCTCACCGGGGAGCTGTTTTTT.